The T cell receptor (beta chain) described here comes from a study of CXCR3-negative and CXCR3-positive naive CD8 T cells. Every CD8+ T cell subset underwent triplicate sorting at a few hundred thousand cells apiece. 5' RACE that incorporated UMI labels was used to prepare the TRB cDNA libraries. TCRdb reprocessed the 5' RACE reads; each CDR3 protein has one entry and no DNA is given. The sample table sets out around 96,000 distinct CDR3 sequences. This CDR3 contains 16 residues. CDR1 SEHNR and CDR2 FQNEAQ come from the germline V gene (reference sequence). Of note for this clonotype: The antigen remains undetermined.

General study points: Memory cells differed in TRBV-TRBJ usage, but naive CXCR3-negative and CXCR3-positive cells had similar usage.

The sample was naive CXCR3- CD8+ T cells from blood. Subset of the sample: CD45RO-CCR7+CD27+CD95- naive CD8+ T cells lacking CXCR3 (TNR3-). The chain joins TRBV7-9 to TRBJ2-3; TCRdb's D call, TRBD2, is unchecked because there is no DNA. The receptor comes from a human donor in good health. Some clones in this sample may be carry-over from other donors' samples. The CDR3 reads CASSSTGLAGGDTQYF.